This is a list of T cell receptor beta chains from one sample in a study of cytomegalovirus exposure and HLA in healthy donors. Some clones are missing from TCRdb's copy, which holds only in-frame ones; the method was immunoSEQ multiplex PCR. The table shows under 200,000 clones, with 80% to 90% occurring only once. The sequenced sample consisted of PBMCs. The receptors derive from a woman between 45 and 65 years old in good health and CMV-seronegative. Both conserved end residues are part of each CDR3. A D gene is named only where the DNA matches it firmly. Clone size is shown for a subset of rows, as once, few, many or a class of expanded clone.

abundance	v_gene	j_gene	len	d_gene	CDR3aa	CDR3nt
NA	TRBV5-1	TRBJ2-2	17	TRBD1	CASSPRDRGKNTGELFF	TGCGCCAGCAGCCCCCGGGACAGGGGGAAGAACACCGGGGAGCTGTTTTTT
few	TRBV6-6	TRBJ1-1	14	NA	CASSPISGGVEAFF	TGTGCCAGCAGCCCCATCTCGGGGGGCGTTGAAGCTTTCTTT
NA	TRBV7-9	TRBJ2-3	16	NA	CASSEGTRQSTDTQYF	TGTGCCAGCAGCGAAGGGACTCGCCAAAGCACAGATACGCAGTATTTT
NA	TRBV13	TRBJ2-1	13	TRBD2	CASSHGLENEQFF	TGTGCCAGCAGCCATGGACTAGAAAATGAGCAGTTCTTC
NA	TRBV7-2	TRBJ2-6	14	NA	CASSTSSGANVLTF	TGTGCCAGCAGCACTAGCTCTGGGGCCAACGTCCTGACTTTC
NA	TRBV6-5	TRBJ2-5	14	NA	CASSYSGVQETQYF	TGTGCCAGCAGTTACTCCGGGGTCCAAGAGACCCAGTACTTC
NA	TRBV6-4	TRBJ2-4	19	NA	CASSPSDRRGVVAKNIQYF	TGTGCCAGCAGCCCTTCGGACAGGCGGGGAGTCGTAGCCAAAAACATTCAGTACTTC
NA	TRBV6-5	TRBJ1-2	15	NA	CASSQSPGHNYGYTF	TGTGCCAGCAGTCAAAGCCCTGGACACAACTATGGCTACACCTTC
NA	TRBV9	TRBJ2-2	17	TRBD2	CASSVGASGGGTGELFF	TGTGCCAGCAGCGTGGGAGCGTCTGGGGGGGGCACCGGGGAGCTGTTTTTT
NA	TRBV9	TRBJ1-5	15	NA	CASSAQGNSNQPQHF	TGTGCCAGCAGCGCACAGGGTAATAGCAATCAGCCCCAGCATTTT
few	TRBV6-1	TRBJ1-1	15	NA	CASSEDVSPGTEAFF	TGTGCCAGCAGTGAAGACGTCAGTCCGGGCACTGAAGCTTTCTTT
few	TRBV7-9	TRBJ2-3	13	NA	CASSLDPGDTQYF	TGTGCCAGCAGCTTGGACCCGGGGGATACGCAGTATTTT
NA	TRBV7-9	TRBJ1-4	15	TRBD1	CASSLNTGAPEKLFF	TGTGCCAGCAGCTTAAATACAGGGGCACCAGAAAAACTGTTTTTT
NA	TRBV4-2	TRBJ2-2	17	TRBD2	CASSQDWSGGHTGELFF	TGTGCCAGCAGCCAAGATTGGAGCGGGGGACACACCGGGGAGCTGTTTTTT
few	TRBV5-1	TRBJ2-1	12	NA	CASSLIGHEQFF	TGCGCCAGCAGCTTGATTGGGCATGAGCAGTTCTTC
NA	TRBV6-5	TRBJ1-5	14	NA	CASSQDTDNQPQHF	TGTGCCAGCAGTCAGGACACCGACAATCAGCCCCAGCATTTT
NA	TRBV7-2	TRBJ2-3	17	TRBD1	CASSPRETGRGPDTQYF	TGTGCCAGCAGCCCTAGAGAGACAGGGAGAGGGCCAGATACGCAGTATTTT
NA	TRBV6-6	TRBJ1-3	16	TRBD1	CASLLPGQEGGNTIYF	TGTGCCAGCCTCCTACCGGGACAGGAAGGTGGAAACACCATATATTTT
NA	TRBV11-2	TRBJ2-1	16	TRBD2	CASSPRTSGSYNEQFF	TGTGCCAGCAGCCCCCGGACTAGCGGGAGCTACAATGAGCAGTTCTTC
NA	TRBV5-5	TRBJ2-1	14	NA	CASSFLLSPHEQFF	TGTGCCAGCAGCTTTTTGTTAAGCCCCCATGAGCAGTTCTTC
NA	TRBV28	TRBJ2-7	13	TRBD2	CASSLTGRYEQYF	TGTGCCAGCAGTTTAACCGGGAGGTACGAGCAGTACTTC
NA	TRBV11-3	TRBJ2-3	16	NA	CASSATRGAITDTQYF	TGTGCCAGCAGCGCGACCCGGGGGGCCATCACAGATACGCAGTATTTT
NA	TRBV7-9	TRBJ2-3	13	NA	CASSRGSIDTQYF	TGTGCCAGCAGCCGGGGTAGTATAGATACGCAGTATTTT
NA	TRBV6-1	TRBJ2-7	14	TRBD1	CASRSTGGTYEQYF	TGTGCCAGCAGATCGACAGGGGGAACCTACGAGCAGTACTTC
NA	TRBV5-4	TRBJ1-2	15	NA	CASSPGGPWSYGYTF	TGTGCCAGCAGCCCGGGGGGGCCTTGGTCCTATGGCTACACCTTC
few	TRBV5-8	TRBJ1-1	14	TRBD1	CASSYRGRKAEAFF	TGTGCCAGCAGTTACAGGGGGCGCAAGGCTGAAGCTTTCTTT
NA	TRBV7-2	TRBJ2-5	18	TRBD2	CASSPRTSGSGRKETQYF	TGTGCCAGCAGCCCCAGGACTAGCGGGAGCGGAAGGAAGGAGACCCAGTACTTC
NA	TRBV19	TRBJ2-1	15	TRBD2	CASSIRRGGNNEQFF	TGTGCCAGTAGTATACGGCGGGGGGGAAACAATGAGCAGTTCTTC